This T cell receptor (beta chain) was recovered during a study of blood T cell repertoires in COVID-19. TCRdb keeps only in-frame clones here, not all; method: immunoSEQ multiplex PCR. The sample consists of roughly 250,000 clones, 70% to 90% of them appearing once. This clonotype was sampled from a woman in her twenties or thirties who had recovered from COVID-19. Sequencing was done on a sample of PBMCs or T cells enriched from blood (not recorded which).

CDR3 protein: CASSRPGQGATEAFF. In DNA, the CDR3 is TGTGCCAGCAGTCGACCGGGACAGGGGGCTACTGAAGCTTTCTTT. The V call is TRBV27, the J call TRBJ1-1; 12 bases match TRBD1. CDR1 MNHEY and CDR2 SMNVEV come from the germline V gene (reference sequence). The length of the CDR3 is 15 residues. V trimming: 5 bases; J trimming: 5 bases; junction bases outside the gene matches: 6.